The clone carrying this TCR beta chain came up many times. Antigen unknown. Germline V gene lookup returns CDR1 SEHNR and CDR2 FQNEAQ (reference sequence). The CDR3 length is 16 residues. After removal of 1 base from V and 4 bases from J, the junction contained 6 bases not matched to a gene. Individual cDNA molecules were tagged with unique molecular identifiers. TCRdb redid the calling of the 5' RACE reads with MiXCR, one entry per CDR3 protein. The sample holds 70,000 to 95,000 distinct CDR3 sequences; around 15% are singletons and the top ten take about 0.58%. This sample was included in a study of early T cells in non-severe SARS-CoV-2 infection. Across the whole study: Bulk RNA isolated from unsorted whole blood underwent sequencing; chains were not paired.

The study, taken as a whole, reports: The study's VDJdb matching favored anti-spike CD8 responses and missed private and CD4 specificities.

The receptor comes from an adult who was a healthcare worker with PCR-confirmed SARS-CoV-2 infection or an uninfected control (not recorded which). Specimen: whole blood. This chain links TRBV7-9 with TRBJ2-5; 10 nucleotides align to TRBD2. The chain's CDR3 is CASSLGAGGSGETQYF. The CDR3 coding sequence is TGTGCCAGCAGCTTAGGAGCGGGGGGGTCCGGAGAGACCCAGTACTTC.